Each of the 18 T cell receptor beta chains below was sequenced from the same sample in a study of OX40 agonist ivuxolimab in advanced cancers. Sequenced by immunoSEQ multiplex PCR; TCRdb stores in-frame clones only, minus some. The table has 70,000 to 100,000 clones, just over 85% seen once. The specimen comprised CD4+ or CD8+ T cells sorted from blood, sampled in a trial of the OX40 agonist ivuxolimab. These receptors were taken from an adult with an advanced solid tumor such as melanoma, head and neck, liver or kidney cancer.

CDR3 nucleotide sequence: TGCGCCAGCAGCCCCGGGGGCGTCGGGGAGACCCAGTACTTC. Protein sequence: CASSPGGVGETQYF. The V call is TRBV5-1, the J call TRBJ2-5; D tentatively reads TRBD1 or TRBD2 (6 bases each). Trimming left V 4 bases short and J 5 bases short, with 15 bases between. CDR1 and CDR2 from the germline V gene are SGHRS and YFSETQ. The CDR3 totals 14 residues.

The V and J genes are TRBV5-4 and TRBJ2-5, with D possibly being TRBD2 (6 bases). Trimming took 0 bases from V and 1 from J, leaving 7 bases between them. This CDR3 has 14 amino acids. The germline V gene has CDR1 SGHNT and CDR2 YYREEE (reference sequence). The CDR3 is CASSLVGSQETQYF. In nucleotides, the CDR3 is TGTGCCAGCAGCTTGGTCGGGAGCCAAGAGACCCAGTACTTC.

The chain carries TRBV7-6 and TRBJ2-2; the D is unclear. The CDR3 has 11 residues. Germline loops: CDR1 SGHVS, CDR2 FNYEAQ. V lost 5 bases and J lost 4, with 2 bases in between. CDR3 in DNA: TGTGCCAGCAGCACCACCGGGGAGCTGTTTTTT. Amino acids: CASSTTGELFF.

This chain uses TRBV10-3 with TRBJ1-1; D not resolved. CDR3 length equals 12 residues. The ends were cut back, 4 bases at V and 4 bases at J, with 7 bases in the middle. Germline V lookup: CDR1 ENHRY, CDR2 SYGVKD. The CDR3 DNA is TGTGCCATCAGTGGTTCGGCCACTGAAGCTTTCTTT. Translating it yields CAISGSATEAFF.

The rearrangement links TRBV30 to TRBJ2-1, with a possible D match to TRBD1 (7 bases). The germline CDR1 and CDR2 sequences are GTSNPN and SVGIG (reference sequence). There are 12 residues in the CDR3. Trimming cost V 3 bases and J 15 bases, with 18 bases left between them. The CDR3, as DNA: TGTGCCTGGAGCCTAAACCAGGGGGGTGTGTTCTTC. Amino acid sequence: CAWSLNQGGVFF.

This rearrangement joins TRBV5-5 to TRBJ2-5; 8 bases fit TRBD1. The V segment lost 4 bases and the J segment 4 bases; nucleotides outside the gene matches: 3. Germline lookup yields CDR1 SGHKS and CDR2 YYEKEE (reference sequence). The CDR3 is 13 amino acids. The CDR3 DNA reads TGTGCCAGCAGCGTGACAGGGGTAGAGACCCAGTACTTC. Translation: CASSVTGVETQYF.

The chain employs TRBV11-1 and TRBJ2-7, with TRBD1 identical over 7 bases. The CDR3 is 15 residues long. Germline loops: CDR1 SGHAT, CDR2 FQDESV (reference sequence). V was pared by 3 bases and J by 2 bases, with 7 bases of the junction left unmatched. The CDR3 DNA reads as TGTGCCAGCAGCTTGGGGTCGACAGGGCCCTACGAGCAGTACTTC. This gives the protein CASSLGSTGPYEQYF.

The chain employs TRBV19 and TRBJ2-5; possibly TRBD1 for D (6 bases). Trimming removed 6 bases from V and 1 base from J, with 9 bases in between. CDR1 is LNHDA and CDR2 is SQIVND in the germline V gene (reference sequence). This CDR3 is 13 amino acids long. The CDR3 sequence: CASSRGTQETQYF. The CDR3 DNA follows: TGTGCCAGTAGCAGGGGAACCCAAGAGACCCAGTACTTC.

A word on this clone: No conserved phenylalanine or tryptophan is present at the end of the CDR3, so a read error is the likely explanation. CDR3 residues: CASREVLPRSGGVSYEQYI. The CDR3 DNA reads TGTGCCAGCAGAGAAGTCTTACCTAGAAGTGGCGGCGTGAGCTACGAGCAGTACATC. This chain connects TRBV27 to TRBJ2-7, with unresolved D. There are 19 residues in the CDR3. V was shortened by 6 bases and J by 3 bases, with 30 bases between the two germline ends. CDR1 MNHEY and CDR2 SMNVEV come from the germline V gene (reference sequence).

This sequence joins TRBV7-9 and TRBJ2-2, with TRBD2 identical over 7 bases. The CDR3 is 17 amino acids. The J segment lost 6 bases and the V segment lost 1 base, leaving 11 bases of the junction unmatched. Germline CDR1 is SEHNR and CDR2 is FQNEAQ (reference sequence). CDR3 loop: CASSLVVGLESSGELFF. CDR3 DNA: TGTGCCAGCAGCTTAGTGGTTGGACTAGAAAGCTCCGGGGAGCTGTTTTTT.

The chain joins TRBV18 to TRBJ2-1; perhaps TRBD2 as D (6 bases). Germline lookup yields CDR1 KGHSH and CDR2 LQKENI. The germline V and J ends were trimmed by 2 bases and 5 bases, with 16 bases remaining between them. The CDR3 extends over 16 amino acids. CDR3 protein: CASSPGDGGLNNEQFF. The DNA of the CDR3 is TGTGCCAGCTCACCAGGGGACGGAGGGCTAAACAATGAGCAGTTCTTC.

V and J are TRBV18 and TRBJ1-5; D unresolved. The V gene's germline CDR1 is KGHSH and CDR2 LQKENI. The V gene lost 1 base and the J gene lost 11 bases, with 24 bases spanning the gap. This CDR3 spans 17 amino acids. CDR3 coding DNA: TGTGCCAGCTCACCACTCGCTGGACCGAGTTCGGGGAAGGCCCAGCATTTT. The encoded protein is CASSPLAGPSSGKAQHF.

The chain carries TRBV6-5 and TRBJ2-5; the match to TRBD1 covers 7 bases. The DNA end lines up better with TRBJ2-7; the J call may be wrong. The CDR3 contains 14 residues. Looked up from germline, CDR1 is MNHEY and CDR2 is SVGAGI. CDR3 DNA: TGTGCCACAGGGACAGCTACAGAACCCTACGAGCAGTACTTC. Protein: CATGTATEPYEQYF.

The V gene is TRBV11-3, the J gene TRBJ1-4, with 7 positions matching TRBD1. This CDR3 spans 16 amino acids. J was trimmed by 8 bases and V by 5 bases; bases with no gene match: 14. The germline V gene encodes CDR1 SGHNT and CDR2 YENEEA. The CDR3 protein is CASSQQPTGVGEKLFF. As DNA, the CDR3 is TGTGCCAGCAGCCAACAGCCAACAGGGGTCGGGGAAAAACTGTTTTTT.

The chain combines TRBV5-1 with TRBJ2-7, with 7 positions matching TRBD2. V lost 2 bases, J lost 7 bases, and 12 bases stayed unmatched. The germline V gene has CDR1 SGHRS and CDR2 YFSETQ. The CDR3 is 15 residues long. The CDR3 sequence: CASSFYGASGGEQYF. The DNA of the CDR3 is TGCGCCAGCAGCTTCTACGGGGCTAGCGGTGGGGAGCAGTACTTC.

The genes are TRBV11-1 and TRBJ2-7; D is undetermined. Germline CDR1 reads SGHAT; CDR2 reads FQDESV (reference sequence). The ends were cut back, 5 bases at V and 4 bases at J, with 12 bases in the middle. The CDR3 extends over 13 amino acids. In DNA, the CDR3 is TGTGCCAGCAGCCCCGGACGTCAATACGAGCAGTACTTC. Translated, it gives CASSPGRQYEQYF. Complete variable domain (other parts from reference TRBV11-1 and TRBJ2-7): EAEVAQSPRYKITEKSQAVAFWCDPISGHATLYWYRQILGQGPELLVQFQDESVVDDSQLPKDRFSAERLKGVDSTLKIQPAELGDSAMYLCASSPGRQYEQYFGPGTRLTVT.

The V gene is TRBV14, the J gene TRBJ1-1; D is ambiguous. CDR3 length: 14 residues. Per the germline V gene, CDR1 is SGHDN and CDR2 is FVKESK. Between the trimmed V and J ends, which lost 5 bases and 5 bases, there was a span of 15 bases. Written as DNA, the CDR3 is TGTGCCAGCAGCGCTTCGGCGGCTGGTACTGAAGCTTTCTTT. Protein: CASSASAAGTEAFF.

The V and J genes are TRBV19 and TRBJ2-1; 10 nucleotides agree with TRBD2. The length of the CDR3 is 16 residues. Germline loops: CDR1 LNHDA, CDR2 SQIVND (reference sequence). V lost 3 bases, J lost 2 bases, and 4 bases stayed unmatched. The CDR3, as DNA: TGTGCCAGTAGTATCCAAGCGGGAGGGACCTACAATGAGCAGTTCTTC. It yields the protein CASSIQAGGTYNEQFF.